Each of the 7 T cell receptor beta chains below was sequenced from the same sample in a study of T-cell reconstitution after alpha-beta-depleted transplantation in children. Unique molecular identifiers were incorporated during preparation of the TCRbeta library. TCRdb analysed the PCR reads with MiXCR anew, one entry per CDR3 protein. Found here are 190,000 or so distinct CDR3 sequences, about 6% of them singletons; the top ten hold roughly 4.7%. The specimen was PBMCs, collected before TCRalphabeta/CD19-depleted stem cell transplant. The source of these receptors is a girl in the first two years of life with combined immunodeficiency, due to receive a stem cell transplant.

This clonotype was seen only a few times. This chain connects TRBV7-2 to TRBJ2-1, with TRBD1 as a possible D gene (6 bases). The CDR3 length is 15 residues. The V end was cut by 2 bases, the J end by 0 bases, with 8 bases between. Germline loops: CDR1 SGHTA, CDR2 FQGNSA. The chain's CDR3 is CASSLMDSSYNEQFF. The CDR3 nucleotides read TGTGCCAGCAGCTTAATGGACAGCTCCTACAATGAGCAGTTCTTC.

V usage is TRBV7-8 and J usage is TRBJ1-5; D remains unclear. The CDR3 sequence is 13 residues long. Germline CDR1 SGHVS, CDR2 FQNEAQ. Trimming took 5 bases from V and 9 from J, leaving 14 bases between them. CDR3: CASSPDGPLPQHF. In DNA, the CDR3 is TGTGCCAGCAGCCCTGACGGTCCGCTGCCCCAGCATTTT.

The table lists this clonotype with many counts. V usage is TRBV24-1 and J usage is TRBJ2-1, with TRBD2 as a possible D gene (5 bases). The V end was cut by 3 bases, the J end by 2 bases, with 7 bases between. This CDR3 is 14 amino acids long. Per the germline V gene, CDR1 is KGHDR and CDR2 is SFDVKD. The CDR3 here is CATSDLGTYNEQFF. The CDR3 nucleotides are TGTGCCACCAGTGATCTCGGGACCTACAATGAGCAGTTCTTC.

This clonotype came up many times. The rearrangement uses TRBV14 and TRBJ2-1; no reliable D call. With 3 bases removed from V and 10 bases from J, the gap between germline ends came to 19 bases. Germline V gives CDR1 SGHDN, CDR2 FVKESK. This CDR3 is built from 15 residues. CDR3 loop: CASSHLSRQLPEQFF. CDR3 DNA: TGTGCCAGCAGCCACCTCTCTAGGCAACTTCCCGAGCAGTTCTTC. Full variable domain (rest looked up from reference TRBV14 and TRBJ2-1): EAGVTQFPSHSVIEKGQTVTLRCDPISGHDNLYWYRRVMGKEIKFLLHFVKESKQDESGMPNNRFLAERTGGTYSTLKVQPAELEDSGVYFCASSHLSRQLPEQFFGPGTRLTVL.

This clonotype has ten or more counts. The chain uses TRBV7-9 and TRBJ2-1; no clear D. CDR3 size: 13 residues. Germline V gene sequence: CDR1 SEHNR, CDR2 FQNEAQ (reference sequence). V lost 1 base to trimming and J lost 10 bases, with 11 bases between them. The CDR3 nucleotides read TGTGCCAGCAGCTTAGGAAGGCAATTCGAGCAGTTCTTC. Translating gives CASSLGRQFEQFF.

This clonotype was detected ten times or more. DNA of the CDR3: TGTGCCATCAGTGAGTTCGGCGGATACGAGCAGTACTTC. Its translation: CAISEFGGYEQYF. The chain recombines TRBV10-3 with TRBJ2-7; D remains ambiguous. This CDR3 has 13 residues. V was cut by 1 base and J by 4 bases, with 8 bases left in between. The V gene's germline CDR1 is ENHRY and CDR2 SYGVKD.

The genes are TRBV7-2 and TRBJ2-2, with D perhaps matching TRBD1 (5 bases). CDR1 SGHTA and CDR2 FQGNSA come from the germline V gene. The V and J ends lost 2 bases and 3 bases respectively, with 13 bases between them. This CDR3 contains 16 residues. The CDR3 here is CASSLQGTTYTGELFF. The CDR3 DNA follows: TGTGCCAGCAGCTTACAGGGTACCACTTACACCGGGGAGCTGTTTTTT.